This TCR beta chain comes out of a study of shared clonotypes between healthy human individuals. Findings of the study overall: It was anticipated that sequencing depth would influence how many clonotypes donors shared.

V lost 0 bases and J 2 bases, leaving 7 bases between the germline ends. Germline V CDR1 and CDR2: GTSNPN, SVGIG (reference sequence). The CDR3 spans 13 residues. As regards this clone: Its antigen is still unknown. This sample also contains other DNA sequences that code for the same CDR3.

Clones were sequenced by immunoSEQ multiplex PCR, and TCRdb holds only the in-frame ones, with some missing. Among 2 million to 2.5 million clones listed, approximately 93% were seen once. The sequence came from a man aged 18-30 years in good health. Some clones in this sample may be carry-over from other donors' samples. V usage is TRBV30 and J usage is TRBJ1-1; maybe TRBD1 (6 bases). The sequenced sample was naive CD4+ T cells from PBMCs. Documented subset: CD45RA+ positively selected. The CDR3 sequence is CAWSVGGNTEAFF. The CDR3 DNA sequence: TGTGCCTGGAGTGTAGGGGGTAACACTGAAGCTTTCTTT.